Following are 31 T cell receptor beta chains from one sample sequenced in a study of CD8 T cells in ankylosing spondylitis. Findings and caveats of the study: Ankylosing spondylitis blood appeared to carry a characteristic TCR beta motif of several highly homologous variants.

TCRdb redid the calling of the 5' RACE reads with MiXCR, one entry per CDR3 protein. This repertoire shows fewer than 500,000 distinct CDR3 sequences, 20% to 25% found once; its top ten account for 15% to 20%. These TCRs' antigens remain unknown. The source material was blood, either unsorted or a sorted T cell fraction (not recorded which). These receptors were obtained from a male donor with ankylosing spondylitis.

This clonotype was counted between two and nine times. This chain uses TRBV5-1 with TRBJ1-1; no reliable D call. The CDR3 has 14 residues. Per the germline V gene, CDR1 is SGHRS and CDR2 is YFSETQ. V shed 2 bases and J shed 2 bases, with 10 bases lying between them. This CDR3 is CASSFSSGNTEAFF. CDR3 sequence (DNA): TGCGCCAGCAGCTTTTCGTCGGGCAACACTGAAGCTTTCTTT.

The V and J genes are TRBV7-9 and TRBJ2-1; 10 positions agree with TRBD2. Unmatched junction bases numbered 7, after V lost 8 bases and J lost 9 bases. The CDR3 is 13 residues long. CDR1 SEHNR and CDR2 FQNEAQ come from the germline V gene (reference sequence). The CDR3 reads CASGLAGVREQFF. In DNA, the CDR3 is TGTGCCAGCGGCCTAGCGGGAGTGCGTGAGCAGTTCTTC. Together with reference TRBV7-9 and TRBJ2-1, the CDR3 gives the full variable domain: DTGVSQNPRHKITKRGQNVTFRCDPISEHNRLYWYRQTLGQGPEFLTYFQNEAQLEKSRLLSDRFSAERPKGSFSTLEIQRTEQGDSAMYLCASGLAGVREQFFGPGTRLTVL.

This clonotype was observed many times. V is TRBV7-9 and J is TRBJ2-3; D is undetermined. The CDR3 has 12 residues. The germline gives CDR1 SEHNR, CDR2 FQNEAQ (reference sequence). V dropped 5 bases and J dropped 2 bases, with 5 bases sitting between them. The DNA of the CDR3 is TGTGCCAGCAGCATATCCACAGATACGCAGTATTTT. It specifies CASSISTDTQYF.

Comments on this clonotype: A junction end diverges from the germline sequence, so it may reflect a read error. This chain joins TRBV3-1 and TRBJ1-5; no reliable D call. Germline loops: CDR1 LGHDT, CDR2 YNNKEL (reference sequence). CDR3 size: 15 residues. CDR3 in amino acids: CASSQDYRNNQLQHF. The CDR3 region has the DNA TGTGCCAGCAGCCAAGATTATAGAAATAATCAGCTCCAGCATTTT.

This chain connects TRBV27 to TRBJ2-6; 7 nucleotides match TRBD1. Trimming took 8 bases from V and 1 from J; bases not matched to a gene: 8. The CDR3 is 16 residues long. The germline CDR1 and CDR2 sequences are MNHEY and SMNVEV (reference sequence). This CDR3 reads CASGTEGVSGANVLTF. For the CDR3, the DNA is TGTGCCAGCGGGACAGAGGGAGTGTCTGGGGCCAACGTCCTGACTTTC.

This clonotype was picked up many times. The J gene is TRBJ2-1, the V gene TRBV29-1; 11 bases align to TRBD2. From germline, CDR1 is SQVTM and CDR2 ANQGSEA. This CDR3 spans 13 amino acids. V lost 4 bases, J lost 6 bases, and 2 bases stayed unmatched. CDR3 loop: CSVGLAGGNEQFF. CDR3 DNA: TGCAGCGTTGGCCTAGCGGGAGGCAATGAGCAGTTCTTC.

This clonotype was recorded a few times. The chain links TRBV3-1 to TRBJ2-3; the D gene is possibly TRBD1 (6 bases). CDR3 size: 14 residues. Per germline, CDR1 LGHDT and CDR2 YNNKEL (reference sequence). Trimming cost V 4 bases and J 3 bases, with 11 bases left between them. The CDR3 loop reads CASSLYRDTDTQYF. The CDR3 nucleotides are TGTGCCAGCAGCCTGTACAGGGATACAGATACGCAGTATTTT.

The rearrangement joins TRBV5-5 to TRBJ2-5; D not resolved. The CDR3 covers 15 residues. The germline gives CDR1 SGHKS, CDR2 YYEKEE (reference sequence). Trimming stripped 0 bases from V and 0 bases from J, with 9 bases between. In DNA form, the CDR3 reads TGTGCCAGCAGCTTGGACTTCTCGTACCAAGAGACCCAGTACTTC. Its translation is CASSLDFSYQETQYF.

The J gene is TRBJ1-4, the V gene TRBV6-5; maybe TRBD1 (6 bases). The CDR3 length is 17 residues. Germline loops: CDR1 MNHEY, CDR2 SVGAGI. V gave up 2 bases and J gave up 0 bases, with 13 bases separating them. The CDR3 loop is CASSYNGGYTTNEKLFF. DNA for the CDR3: TGTGCCAGCAGTTACAACGGGGGCTACACAACTAATGAAAAACTGTTTTTT.

There are a few counts of this clonotype. The chain joins TRBV5-5 to TRBJ1-1; 9 positions agree with TRBD1. V dropped 0 bases and J dropped 5; count of bases not matched to a gene: 5. This CDR3 spans 15 amino acids. The germline V gene encodes CDR1 SGHKS and CDR2 YYEKEE (reference sequence). The CDR3 here is CASSLGQGVGTEAFF. CDR3 bases: TGTGCCAGCAGCTTGGGACAGGGGGTTGGAACTGAAGCTTTCTTT.

Only a few counts were recorded for this clonotype. This sequence joins TRBV20-1 and TRBJ2-5; TRBD2 agrees at 7 bases. CDR1 is DFQATT and CDR2 is SNEGSKA in the germline V gene (reference sequence). The J segment lost 0 bases and the V segment lost 5 bases, leaving 6 bases of the junction unmatched. The length of the CDR3 is 14 residues. The CDR3 coding sequence is TGCAGTGCTGCGACTAGCCCAAACCAAGAGACCCAGTACTTC. Protein sequence: CSAATSPNQETQYF.

The chain links TRBV2 to TRBJ2-5; D is unresolved. Germline assignment: CDR1 SNHLY and CDR2 FYNNEI. This CDR3 is built from 14 residues. The V end lost 2 bases, the J end lost 5 bases, and 12 bases lay between the germline ends. The CDR3 DNA reads as TGTGCCAGCAGTGAAAGGGTGTTACCGGAGACCCAGTACTTC. Protein sequence: CASSERVLPETQYF.

The rearrangement joins TRBV18 to TRBJ1-5; TRBD1 might be the D (6 bases). The CDR3 runs 14 residues. The germline V and J ends were trimmed by 3 bases and 3 bases, with 9 bases remaining between them. CDR1 is KGHSH and CDR2 is LQKENI in the germline V gene. Written as DNA, the CDR3 is TGTGCCAGCTCACCCTCAGGGGCCAATCAGCCCCAGCATTTT. Translation gives CASSPSGANQPQHF.

This clonotype was found a few times. The chain joins TRBV29-1 to TRBJ2-7; 8 bases are shared with TRBD1. V lost 0 bases and J lost 4; bases outside the gene matches: 8. Germline lookup yields CDR1 SQVTM and CDR2 ANQGSEA. The CDR3 loop spans 15 amino acids. The CDR3 bases are TGCAGCGTTGAAGATGGTCAGGGGACAGGTTACGAGCAGTACTTC. Its protein product is CSVEDGQGTGYEQYF.

This clonotype was seen only a few times. J is TRBJ1-4 and V is TRBV28; 8 bases fit TRBD1. Germline CDR1 MDHEN, CDR2 SYDVKM. V shed 3 bases and J 8 bases; nucleotides not matched to a gene: 8. CDR3 size: 15 residues. As DNA, the CDR3 is TGTGCCAGCAGTTTTCCGACAGGGGTTTTCGAAAAACTGTTTTTT. Translated: CASSFPTGVFEKLFF.

Ten or more counts support this clonotype. The gene calls are TRBV5-1 and TRBJ2-2, with D perhaps assigned TRBD1 or TRBD2 (6 bases each). V shed 0 bases and J shed 0 bases, with 9 bases lying between them. The CDR3 runs 16 residues. Germline CDR1 SGHRS, CDR2 YFSETQ. CDR3 DNA sequence: TGCGCCAGCAGCTTGGGAAGGGGGGCGAACACCGGGGAGCTGTTTTTT. Amino acid sequence: CASSLGRGANTGELFF. Looking up the rest from reference TRBV5-1 and TRBJ2-2 gives the full variable domain: KAGVTQTPRYLIKTRGQQVTLSCSPISGHRSVSWYQQTPGQGLQFLFEYFSETQRNKGNFPGRFSGRQFSNSRSEMNVSTLELGDSALYLCASSLGRGANTGELFFGEGSRLTVL.

This clonotype turned up a few times. The V call is TRBV4-3, the J call TRBJ2-3; D is unclear. Germline CDR1 is LGHNA and CDR2 is YSLEER. CDR3 length: 16 amino acids. Trimming took 4 bases from V and 1 from J, leaving 15 bases between them. The CDR3 region has the DNA TGCGCCAGCAGCCCATACCAAGAACGGGGCACAGATACGCAGTATTTT. It translates to CASSPYQERGTDTQYF.

The J gene is TRBJ2-1, the V gene TRBV5-6, with 8 bases that match TRBD2. CDR1 is SGHDT, CDR2 YYEEEE, per germline. This CDR3 spans 15 amino acids. Unmatched junction bases numbered 7, after V lost 2 bases and J lost 6 bases. The CDR3, as DNA: TGTGCCAGCAGCTTAGCGGGACTAGTCTTCAATGAGCAGTTCTTC. Protein: CASSLAGLVFNEQFF.

The sample holds a few counts of this clonotype. The V gene is TRBV6-5, the J gene TRBJ2-1; unclear D gene. CDR3 length: 16 residues. V was cut by 2 bases and J by 1 base, with 12 bases left in between. Germline V lookup: CDR1 MNHEY, CDR2 SVGAGI. CDR3 loop: CASSYRARNSYNEQFF. Written as DNA, the CDR3 is TGTGCCAGCAGTTACCGGGCCAGAAATTCCTACAATGAGCAGTTCTTC.

V gene TRBV20-1 combines with J gene TRBJ1-1; D not certain. The CDR3 totals 12 residues. Trimming removed 2 bases at V and 1 base at J, with 5 bases between. CDR1 and CDR2 from the germline V gene are DFQATT and SNEGSKA (reference sequence). Here the CDR3 DNA reads TGCAGTGCTAGACAGTCGAACACTGAAGCTTTCTTT. It encodes CSARQSNTEAFF.

The chain combines TRBV10-3 with TRBJ1-2; unclear D gene. The CDR3 length is 13 residues. V gave up 6 bases and J gave up 2 bases, with 10 bases separating them. The germline V gene encodes CDR1 ENHRY and CDR2 SYGVKD. The CDR3 protein is CAIRAGRNYGYTF. DNA for the CDR3: TGTGCCATCAGAGCAGGCAGAAACTATGGCTACACCTTC.

This clonotype was detected many times. The J gene is TRBJ1-5, the V gene TRBV12-3 or TRBV12-4; a possible D gene is TRBD1 (5 bases). Trimming took off 3 bases at V and 5 bases at J, with 8 bases between the two ends. The CDR3 loop spans 13 amino acids. The CDR3 protein is CASSFSGDQPQHF. The CDR3 region has the DNA TGTGCCAGCAGTTTTTCGGGGGATCAGCCCCAGCATTTT.

The V gene is TRBV6-2 or TRBV6-3, the J gene TRBJ2-2, with 8 bases aligning to TRBD2. Trimming cost V 2 bases and J 2 bases; bases outside gene matches: 4. From germline, CDR1 is MNHEY and CDR2 SVGEGT. CDR3 length: 16 residues. CDR3 region: CASSYGTRENTGELFF. As DNA, the CDR3 is TGTGCCAGCAGTTACGGGACTAGAGAAAACACCGGGGAGCTGTTTTTT.

This clonotype was detected only a few times. The gene calls are TRBV25-1 and TRBJ1-1; maybe TRBD1 (6 bases). The CDR3 runs to 16 residues. Trimming took 2 bases from V and 7 from J, leaving 20 bases between them. Germline CDR1 is MGHDK and CDR2 is SYGVNS. The CDR3 reads CASSETSKGGLGEAFF. DNA for the CDR3: TGTGCCAGCAGTGAAACCTCAAAAGGGGGATTAGGTGAAGCTTTCTTT.

The table lists this clonotype with a few counts. The rearrangement uses TRBV5-1 and TRBJ2-1, with TRBD2 identical over 12 bases. This CDR3 spans 16 amino acids. CDR1 is SGHRS, CDR2 YFSETQ, per germline. The V gene end was trimmed by 4 bases and the J gene end by 7 bases; junction bases not matched to a gene: 9. CDR3 region: CASSKGRLAGVNEQFF. The CDR3 region has the DNA TGCGCCAGCAGCAAAGGGAGACTAGCGGGAGTTAATGAGCAGTTCTTC.

This clonotype has only a few counts. The rearrangement joins TRBV6-1 to TRBJ2-3; 13 bases line up with TRBD2. Germline CDR1 is MNHNS and CDR2 is SASEGT. The length of the CDR3 is 17 residues. After removal of 5 bases from V and 2 bases from J, the junction contained 7 bases not matched to a gene. CDR3 nucleotides: TGTGCCAGCAGTCAACCGGGACTAGCGGGATTCACAGATACGCAGTATTTT. It encodes CASSQPGLAGFTDTQYF.

Of note for this clonotype: Sequence at one end of the junction differs from germline and may be a read error. The chain has TRBV19 and TRBJ2-1; possible D gene TRBD2, 7 bases. Germline V gene sequence: CDR1 LNHDA, CDR2 SQIVND (reference sequence). This CDR3 comprises 15 residues. CDR3 protein: CTSSWEGGINNEQFF. For the CDR3, the DNA is TGTACCAGTAGTTGGGAGGGGGGTATCAACAATGAGCAGTTCTTC.

Only a few counts were recorded for this clonotype. V usage is TRBV20-1 and J usage is TRBJ2-7; D remains ambiguous. CDR3 size: 11 residues. V lost 0 bases, J lost 8 bases, and 8 bases lay in between. Germline values: CDR1 DFQATT, CDR2 SNEGSKA (reference sequence). The CDR3 is CSARDVFQQYF. The CDR3 DNA reads as TGCAGTGCTAGAGACGTTTTCCAGCAGTACTTC.

J is TRBJ1-5 and V is TRBV18, with 8 bases matching TRBD1. Germline CDR1 is KGHSH and CDR2 is LQKENI. The V gene end was trimmed by 0 bases and the J gene end by 9 bases; junction bases not matched to a gene: 13. This CDR3 is built from 17 residues. CDR3 in DNA: TGTGCCAGCTCACCACCCTCACCCGGGACAGGAAGACTGCCCCAGCATTTT. This sequence encodes CASSPPSPGTGRLPQHF.

A few counts support this clonotype. This rearrangement joins TRBV5-1 to TRBJ2-7, with TRBD1 identical over 9 bases. CDR1 is SGHRS, CDR2 YFSETQ, per germline. The length of the CDR3 is 16 residues. J gave up 3 bases and V 4 bases, and 11 bases lay outside the gene matches. The DNA of the CDR3 is TGCGCCAGCAGCCAGGCCCCGGGACAGGGATTCTACGAGCAGTACTTC. The encoded protein is CASSQAPGQGFYEQYF. Combining the CDR3 with reference TRBV5-1 and TRBJ2-7 gives the whole variable domain KAGVTQTPRYLIKTRGQQVTLSCSPISGHRSVSWYQQTPGQGLQFLFEYFSETQRNKGNFPGRFSGRQFSNSRSEMNVSTLELGDSALYLCASSQAPGQGFYEQYFGPGTRLTVT.

This sequence joins TRBV28 and TRBJ1-1; tentative D call: TRBD1 (5 bases). The V and J ends lost 4 bases and 11 bases respectively, with 17 bases between them. The CDR3 runs to 13 residues. Germline values: CDR1 MDHEN, CDR2 SYDVKM. The CDR3 reads CASSSPGRSPAFF. CDR3 DNA sequence: TGTGCCAGCAGTTCTCCGGGGCGTTCTCCGGCTTTCTTT.